One and the same sample provided the 6 T cell receptor beta chains below, sequenced in a study of graft-versus-host responses after intestinal transplantation (dated by TCRdb to about 2021). Libraries were prepared through the immunoSEQ multiplex PCR assay. Drawn from immuneACCESS, this table holds only the in-frame rearrangements with V and J called that TCRdb kept. Clones are partly lost; checked studies trace under half to an unresolved V gene and leave the rest unexplained. The sample data list about 47,000 clones, and 90% to 95% of these were observed just once. The leading ten clones occupy approximately 0.25% of the sample. No cognate antigen is known for these TCRs. The time point label on this specimen signifies: cells obtained before transplantation from donor or recipient. Sample: unstimulated CD8+ T cells sorted from spleen or lymph node cells, taken before transplant. The source is a human donor who was the organ donor for an intestinal transplant.

V is TRBV5-8 and J is TRBJ2-1, with no clear D. From germline, CDR1 is SGHTS and CDR2 YDEGEE. The CDR3 spans 15 residues. Trimming took off 0 bases at V and 6 bases at J, with 13 bases between the two ends. For the CDR3, the DNA is TGTGCCAGCAGCTTGGGGCAGACTGCCTCCAATGAGCAGTTCTTC. It codes for CASSLGQTASNEQFF.

CDR3 residues: CASSLDFGPGELFF. CDR3 in DNA: TGTGCCAGCAGCTTAGACTTCGGGCCCGGGGAGCTGTTTTTT. The rearrangement links TRBV7-2 to TRBJ2-2, with D unresolved. The germline V gene encodes CDR1 SGHTA and CDR2 FQGNSA. V was cut by 1 base and J by 6 bases, with 9 bases left in between. This CDR3 comprises 14 residues.

The chain recombines TRBV14 with TRBJ1-1; tentative D call: TRBD1 (5 bases). This CDR3 is built from 14 residues. Per the germline V gene, CDR1 is SGHDN and CDR2 is FVKESK. V lost 10 bases and J lost 0, with 15 bases in between. The CDR3 spells CAIDSGPMNTEAFF. The DNA of the CDR3 is TGTGCCATCGACAGCGGACCCATGAACACTGAAGCTTTCTTT. The full variable domain, completed using reference TRBV14 and TRBJ1-1, is EAGVTQFPSHSVIEKGQTVTLRCDPISGHDNLYWYRRVMGKEIKFLLHFVKESKQDESGMPNNRFLAERTGGTYSTLKVQPAELEDSGVYFCAIDSGPMNTEAFFGQGTRLTVV.

CDR3 DNA: TGTGCCACCAGCAACCTGGCCGCCGGCTCCCAAGAGACCCAGTACTTC. Its protein product is CATSNLAAGSQETQYF. The chain carries TRBV15 and TRBJ2-5; unclear D gene. This CDR3 contains 16 residues. Trimming left V 4 bases short and J 1 base short, with 16 bases between. Germline-derived CDR1 and CDR2 are LNHNV and YYDKDF (reference sequence).

This clone was seen just once. V and J are TRBV5-5 and TRBJ2-1; the D gene is possibly TRBD1 (5 bases). CDR1 is SGHKS and CDR2 is YYEKEE in the germline V gene (reference sequence). V lost 2 bases to trimming and J lost 3 bases, with 15 bases between them. The CDR3 runs to 16 residues. DNA of the CDR3: TGTGCCAGCAGCTTTACCACAGGTAGTGTCTACAATGAGCAGTTCTTC. Protein product: CASSFTTGSVYNEQFF.

This chain links TRBV9 with TRBJ1-2; D might be TRBD1 (5 bases). Germline V CDR1 and CDR2: SGDLS, YYNGEE. This CDR3 contains 15 residues. Between the trimmed V and J ends, which lost 2 bases and 8 bases, there was a span of 19 bases. CDR3 DNA: TGTGCCAGCAGCGTCGCCGGGCGGGGGTTTGACGGCTACACCTTC. Its translation is CASSVAGRGFDGYTF.